The clone carrying this T cell receptor beta chain has a single count. The data derive from a study of blood T cell repertoires in COVID-19. Across the study: Researchers got acute and convalescent COVID-19 samples from the United States, Italy and Spain. T cells, B-cell-depleted T cells, or PBMCs provided the cDNA or gDNA that served as material.

In the original workflow: Reference gene primer amplification yielded estimated nucleated cell counts. Produced via immunoSEQ multiplex PCR; TCRdb's table is partial and in-frame only. The D gene and trimming were derived from the DNA, and the V and J assignments and clone size from that table. The repertoire holds roughly 300,000 clones, with 86% as singletons. Germline loops: CDR1 LNHNV, CDR2 YYDKDF (reference sequence). V gave up 1 base and J gave up 7 bases, with 10 bases separating them. The CDR3 consists of 13 residues. Cohort placement rested on clinical history that participants reported themselves.

The chain recombines TRBV15 with TRBJ1-1; D gene unclear. This clonotype originated in a young woman who had recovered from COVID-19. Sequenced sample: PBMCs or T cells enriched from blood (not recorded which). The CDR3 region has the DNA TGTGCCACCAGCAGAGGTTCTGAGTTTGAAGCTTTCTTT. Encoded protein: CATSRGSEFEAFF.